This T cell receptor beta chain was profiled in a study of beta chain features in type 1 diabetes. The CDR3 contains 15 residues. The J segment lost 0 bases and the V segment lost 4 bases, leaving 5 bases of the junction unmatched. Germline V gene data show CDR1 as MNHEY and CDR2 as SVGAGI. The isolated RNA, all of it, was reverse transcribed, so expressed TCRB transcripts were what got sequenced. The method was immunoSEQ multiplex PCR; TCRdb's version includes in-frame clones alone and lacks a portion of them. Among about 180,000 clones listed, roughly an eighth were seen once. This clone was observed a few times.

This TCR derives from a woman younger than 35 in good health. The chain joins TRBV6-5 to TRBJ2-7; 8 positions match TRBD2. The sequenced material came from central memory CD4+ T cells from blood. The CDR3 DNA follows: TGTGCCAGCAGTTCTCAGGGGACTAGCTCCTACGAGCAGTACTTC. It yields the protein CASSSQGTSSYEQYF.